This TCR beta chain was retrieved from a study of blood T cell repertoires in COVID-19. The overall study: Both acute and convalescent COVID-19 samples were obtained from the United States, Italy and Spain. From T cells, B-cell-depleted T cells, or PBMCs came the material, which was cDNA or gDNA.

As handled by the study authors: Reference gene primers were amplified, and this amplification served to estimate nucleated cell counts. Only in-frame clones appear in the TCRdb table, and some are missing; sequencing was by immunoSEQ multiplex PCR. V and J calls plus clone size are reproduced from that table; the DNA served to infer D and trimming. The sample records approximately 210,000 clones, around four fifths being singletons. CDR3 length: 15 residues. Germline CDR1 and CDR2: SGHNT and YYREEE (reference sequence). V was cut by 0 bases and J by 5 bases, with 14 bases left in between. Sequenced input: peripheral blood. The sequence was collected from a woman aged 65 to 85 with active or convalescent COVID-19. This chain connects TRBV5-4 to TRBJ1-2; no definite D call. CDR3 coding DNA: TGTGCCAGCAGCTTGGGACTGTCACTTCTTTATGGCTACACCTTC. Protein sequence: CASSLGLSLLYGYTF.